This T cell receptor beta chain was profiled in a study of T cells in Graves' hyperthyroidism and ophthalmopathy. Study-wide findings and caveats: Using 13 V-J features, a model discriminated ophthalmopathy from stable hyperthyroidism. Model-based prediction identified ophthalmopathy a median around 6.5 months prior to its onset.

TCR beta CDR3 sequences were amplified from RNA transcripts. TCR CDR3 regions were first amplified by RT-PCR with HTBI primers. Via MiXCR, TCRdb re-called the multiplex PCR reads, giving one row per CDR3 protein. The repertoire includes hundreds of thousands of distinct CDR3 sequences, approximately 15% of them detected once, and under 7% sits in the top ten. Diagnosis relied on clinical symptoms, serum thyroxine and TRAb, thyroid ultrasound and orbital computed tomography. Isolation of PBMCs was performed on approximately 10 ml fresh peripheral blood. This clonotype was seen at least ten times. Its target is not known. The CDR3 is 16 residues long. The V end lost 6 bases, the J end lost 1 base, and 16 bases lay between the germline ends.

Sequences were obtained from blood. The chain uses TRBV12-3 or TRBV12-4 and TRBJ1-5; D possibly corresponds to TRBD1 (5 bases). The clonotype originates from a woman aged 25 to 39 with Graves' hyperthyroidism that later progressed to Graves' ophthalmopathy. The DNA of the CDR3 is TGTGCCAGCAGCCATACAGGACCCGAAAGCAATCAGCCCCAGCATTTT. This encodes CASSHTGPESNQPQHF.